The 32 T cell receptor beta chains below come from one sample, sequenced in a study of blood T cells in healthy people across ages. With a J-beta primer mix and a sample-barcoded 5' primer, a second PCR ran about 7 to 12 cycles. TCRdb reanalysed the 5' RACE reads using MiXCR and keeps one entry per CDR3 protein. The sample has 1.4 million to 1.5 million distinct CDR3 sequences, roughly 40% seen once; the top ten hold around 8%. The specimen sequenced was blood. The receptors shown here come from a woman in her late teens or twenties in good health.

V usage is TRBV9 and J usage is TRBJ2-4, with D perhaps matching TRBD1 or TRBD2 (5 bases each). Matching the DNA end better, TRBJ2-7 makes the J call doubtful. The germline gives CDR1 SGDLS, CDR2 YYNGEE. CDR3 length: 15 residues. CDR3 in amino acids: CASSVGDLRWDEQYF. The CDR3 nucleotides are TGTGCCAGCAGCGTAGGGGACCTAAGGTGGGACGAGCAGTACTTC.

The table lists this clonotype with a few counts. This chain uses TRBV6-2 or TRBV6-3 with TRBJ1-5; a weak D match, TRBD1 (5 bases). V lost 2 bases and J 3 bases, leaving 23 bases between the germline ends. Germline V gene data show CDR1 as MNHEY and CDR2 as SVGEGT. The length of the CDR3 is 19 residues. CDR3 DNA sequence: TGTGCCAGCAGTTACCCCGAGAAAGAAACCGAGACAGCCAATCAGCCCCAGCATTTT. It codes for CASSYPEKETETANQPQHF.

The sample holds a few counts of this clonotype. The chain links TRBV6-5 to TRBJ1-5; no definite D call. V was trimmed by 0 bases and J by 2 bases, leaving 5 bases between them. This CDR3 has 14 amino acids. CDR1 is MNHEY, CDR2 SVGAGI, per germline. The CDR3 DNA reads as TGTGCCAGCAGTTACTCCCAGGGCAATCAGCCCCAGCATTTT. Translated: CASSYSQGNQPQHF.

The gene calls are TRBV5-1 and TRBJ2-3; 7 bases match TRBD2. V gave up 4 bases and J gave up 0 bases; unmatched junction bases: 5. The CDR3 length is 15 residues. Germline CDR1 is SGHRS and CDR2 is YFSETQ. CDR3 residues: CASSPWEGSTDTQYF. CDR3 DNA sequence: TGCGCCAGCAGCCCTTGGGAGGGGAGCACAGATACGCAGTATTTT.

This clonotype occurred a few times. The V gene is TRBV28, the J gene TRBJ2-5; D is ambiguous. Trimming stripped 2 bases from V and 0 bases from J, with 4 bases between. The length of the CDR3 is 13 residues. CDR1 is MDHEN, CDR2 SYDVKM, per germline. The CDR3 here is CASSLRDQETQYF. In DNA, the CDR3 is TGTGCCAGCAGTTTAAGAGACCAAGAGACCCAGTACTTC.

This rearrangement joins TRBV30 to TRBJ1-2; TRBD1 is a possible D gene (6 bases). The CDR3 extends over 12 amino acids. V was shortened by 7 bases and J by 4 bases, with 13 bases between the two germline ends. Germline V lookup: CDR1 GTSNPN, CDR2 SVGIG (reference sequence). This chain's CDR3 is CASPGQSYGYTF. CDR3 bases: TGTGCCTCCCCCGGACAGAGCTATGGCTACACCTTC.

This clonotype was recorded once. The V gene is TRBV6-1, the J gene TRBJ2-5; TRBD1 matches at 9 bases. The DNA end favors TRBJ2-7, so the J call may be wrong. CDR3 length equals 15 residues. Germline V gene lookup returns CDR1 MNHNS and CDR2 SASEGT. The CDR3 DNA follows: TGTGCCAGCAGACCCCGACAGGGGGAAGTGTACGAGCAGTACTTC. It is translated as CASRPRQGEVYEQYF.

The CDR3 region has the DNA TGTGCCAGCATGGGGGCCCAACAAACGAACACCGGGGAGCTGTTTTTT. This codes for CASMGAQQTNTGELFF. This chain uses TRBV6-5 with TRBJ2-2; D possibly corresponds to TRBD1 (6 bases). This CDR3 spans 16 amino acids. The V end lost 7 bases, the J end lost 0 bases, and 15 bases lay between the germline ends. CDR1 is MNHEY, CDR2 SVGAGI, per germline.

The CDR3 bases are TGTGCCATCAGTGAGTCCCTCAGGGGGCGGGACGAGCAGTACTTC. Protein product: CAISESLRGRDEQYF. V and J are TRBV10-3 and TRBJ2-7; 8 nucleotides align to TRBD1. The trim removed 0 bases at V and 5 bases at J, leaving 6 bases unmatched. This CDR3 region has 15 residues. The germline CDR1 and CDR2 sequences are ENHRY and SYGVKD.

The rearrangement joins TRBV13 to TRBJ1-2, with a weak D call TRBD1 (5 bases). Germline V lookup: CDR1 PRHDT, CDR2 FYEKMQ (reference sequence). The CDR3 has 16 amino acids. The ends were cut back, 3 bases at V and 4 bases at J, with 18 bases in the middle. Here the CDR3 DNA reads TGTGCCAGCAGCTTTGAACGACAGAGCCTTACCTATGGCTACACCTTC. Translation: CASSFERQSLTYGYTF.

The CDR3 region is CASQTLANEKLFF. The DNA of the CDR3 is TGTGCCAGCCAGACCCTGGCGAATGAAAAACTGTTTTTT. The chain employs TRBV30 and TRBJ1-4; D is undetermined. The germline V gene has CDR1 GTSNPN and CDR2 SVGIG (reference sequence). The CDR3 totals 13 residues. Trimming pared 8 bases from V and 5 bases from J, leaving 15 bases between.

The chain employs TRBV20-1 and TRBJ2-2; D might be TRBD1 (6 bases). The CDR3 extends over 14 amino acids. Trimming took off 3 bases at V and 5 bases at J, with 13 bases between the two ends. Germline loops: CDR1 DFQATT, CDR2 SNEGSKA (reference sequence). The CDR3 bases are TGCAGTGCTAGCCCGGACAGCCAAACCGGGGAGCTGTTTTTT. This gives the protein CSASPDSQTGELFF.

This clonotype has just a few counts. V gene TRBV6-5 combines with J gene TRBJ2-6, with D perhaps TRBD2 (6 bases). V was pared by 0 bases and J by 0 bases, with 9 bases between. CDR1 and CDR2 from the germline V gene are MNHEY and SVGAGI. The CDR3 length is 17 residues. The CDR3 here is CASSYSVGGSGANVLTF. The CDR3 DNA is TGTGCCAGCAGTTACTCGGTCGGGGGCTCTGGGGCCAACGTCCTGACTTTC.

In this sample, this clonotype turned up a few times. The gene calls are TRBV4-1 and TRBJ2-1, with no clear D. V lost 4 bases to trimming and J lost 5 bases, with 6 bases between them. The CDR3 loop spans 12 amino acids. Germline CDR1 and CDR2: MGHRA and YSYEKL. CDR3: CASSPTDNEQFF. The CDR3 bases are TGCGCCAGCAGCCCGACGGACAATGAGCAGTTCTTC.

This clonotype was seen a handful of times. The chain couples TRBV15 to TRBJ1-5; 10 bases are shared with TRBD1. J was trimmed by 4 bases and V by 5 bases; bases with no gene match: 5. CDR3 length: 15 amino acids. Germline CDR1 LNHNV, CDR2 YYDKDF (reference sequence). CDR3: CATSERGQGNQPQHF. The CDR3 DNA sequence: TGTGCCACCAGCGAGCGGGGACAGGGGAATCAGCCCCAGCATTTT.

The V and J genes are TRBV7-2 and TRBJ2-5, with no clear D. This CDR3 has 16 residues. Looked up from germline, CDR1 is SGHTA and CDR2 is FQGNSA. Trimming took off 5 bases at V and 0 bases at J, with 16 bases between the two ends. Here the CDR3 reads CASSTSHFKYQETQYF. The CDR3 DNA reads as TGTGCCAGCAGCACATCGCACTTCAAGTACCAAGAGACCCAGTACTTC.

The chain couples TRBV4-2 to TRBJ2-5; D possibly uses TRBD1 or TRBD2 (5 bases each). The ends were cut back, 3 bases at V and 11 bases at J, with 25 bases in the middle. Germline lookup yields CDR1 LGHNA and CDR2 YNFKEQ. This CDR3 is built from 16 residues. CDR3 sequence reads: CASSHNRDGGLDEQYF. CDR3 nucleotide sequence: TGTGCCAGCAGCCATAACCGGGACGGTGGCCTCGATGAGCAGTACTTC.

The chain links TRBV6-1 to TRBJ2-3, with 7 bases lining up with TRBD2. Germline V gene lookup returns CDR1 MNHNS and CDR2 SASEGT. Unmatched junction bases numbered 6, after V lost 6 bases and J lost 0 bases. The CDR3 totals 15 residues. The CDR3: CASRGETSSTDTQYF. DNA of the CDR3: TGTGCCAGCAGGGGCGAGACTAGCAGCACAGATACGCAGTATTTT.

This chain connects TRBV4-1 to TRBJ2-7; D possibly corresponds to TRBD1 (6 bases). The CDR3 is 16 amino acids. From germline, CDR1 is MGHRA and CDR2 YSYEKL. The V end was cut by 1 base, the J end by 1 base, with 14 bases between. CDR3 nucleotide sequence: TGCGCCAGCAGCCAAGTTCGGACAGTTATATCCTACGAGCAGTACTTC. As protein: CASSQVRTVISYEQYF.

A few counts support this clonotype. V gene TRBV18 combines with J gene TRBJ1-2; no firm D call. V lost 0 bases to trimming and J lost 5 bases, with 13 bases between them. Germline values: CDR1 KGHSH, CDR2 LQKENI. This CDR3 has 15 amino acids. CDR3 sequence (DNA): TGTGCCAGCTCACCACCGATAGGTATGGGGTATGGCTACACCTTC. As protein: CASSPPIGMGYGYTF.

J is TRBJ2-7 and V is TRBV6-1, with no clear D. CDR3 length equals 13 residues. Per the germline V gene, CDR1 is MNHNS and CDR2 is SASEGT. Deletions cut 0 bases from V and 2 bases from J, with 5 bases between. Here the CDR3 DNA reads TGTGCCAGCAGTGAAGCGGTAACCTACGAGCAGTACTTC. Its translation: CASSEAVTYEQYF.

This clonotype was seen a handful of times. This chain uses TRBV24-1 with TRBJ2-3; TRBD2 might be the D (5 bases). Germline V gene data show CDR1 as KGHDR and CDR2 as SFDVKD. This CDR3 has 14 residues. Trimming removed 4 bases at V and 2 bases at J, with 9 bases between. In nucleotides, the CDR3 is TGTGCCACCAGTGACGGGCGGGTCACAGATACGCAGTATTTT. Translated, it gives CATSDGRVTDTQYF.

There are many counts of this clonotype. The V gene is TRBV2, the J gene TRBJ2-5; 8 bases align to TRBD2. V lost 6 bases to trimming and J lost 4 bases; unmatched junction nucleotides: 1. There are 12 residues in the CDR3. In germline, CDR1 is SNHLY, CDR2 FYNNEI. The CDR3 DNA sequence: TGTGCCAGCAGGCTAGCGGGAGAGACCCAGTACTTC. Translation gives CASRLAGETQYF.

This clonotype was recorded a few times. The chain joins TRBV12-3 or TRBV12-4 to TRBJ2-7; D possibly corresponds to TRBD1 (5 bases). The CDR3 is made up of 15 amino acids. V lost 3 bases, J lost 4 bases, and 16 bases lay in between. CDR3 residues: CASSFGQGVPYEQYF. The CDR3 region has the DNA TGTGCCAGCAGTTTTGGCCAGGGCGTCCCTTACGAGCAGTACTTC.

The CDR3 spells CASSTYGGPEETQYF. The CDR3 DNA sequence: TGTGCCAGCAGCACCTACGGGGGGCCGGAAGAGACCCAGTACTTC. The chain combines TRBV11-3 with TRBJ2-5; TRBD2 might be the D (7 bases). Germline V CDR1 and CDR2: SGHNT, YENEEA. This CDR3 spans 15 amino acids. The V end was cut by 5 bases, the J end by 3 bases, with 16 bases between.

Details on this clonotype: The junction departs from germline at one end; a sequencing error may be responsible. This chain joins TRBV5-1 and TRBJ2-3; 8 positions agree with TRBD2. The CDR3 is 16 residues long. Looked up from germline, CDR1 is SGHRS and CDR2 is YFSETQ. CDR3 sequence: CASSPRTSSGTATQYF. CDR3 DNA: TGCGCCAGCAGCCCCCGGACTAGCAGCGGCACAGCTACGCAGTATTTT.

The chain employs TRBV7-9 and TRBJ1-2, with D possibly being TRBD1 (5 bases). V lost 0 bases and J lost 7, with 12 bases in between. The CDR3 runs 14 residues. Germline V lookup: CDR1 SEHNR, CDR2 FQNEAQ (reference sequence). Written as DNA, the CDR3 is TGTGCCAGCAGCTTAGCCGGGGCCGGGGGTGGCTACACCTTC. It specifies CASSLAGAGGGYTF.

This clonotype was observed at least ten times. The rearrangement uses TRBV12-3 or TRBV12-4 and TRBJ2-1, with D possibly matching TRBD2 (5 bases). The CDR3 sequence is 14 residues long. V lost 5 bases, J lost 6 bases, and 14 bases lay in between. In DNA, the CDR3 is TGTGCCAGCAGTCTCGGGCTAGGAGGCAATGAGCAGTTCTTC. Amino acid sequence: CASSLGLGGNEQFF.

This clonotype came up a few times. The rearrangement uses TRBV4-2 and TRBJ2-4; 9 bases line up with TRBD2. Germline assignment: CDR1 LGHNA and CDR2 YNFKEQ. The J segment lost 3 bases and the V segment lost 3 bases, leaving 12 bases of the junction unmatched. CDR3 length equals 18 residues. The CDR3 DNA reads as TGTGCCAGCAGCCATGACCCGTTGGGAGCGGGGGGCAAAAACATTCAGTACTTC. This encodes CASSHDPLGAGGKNIQYF.

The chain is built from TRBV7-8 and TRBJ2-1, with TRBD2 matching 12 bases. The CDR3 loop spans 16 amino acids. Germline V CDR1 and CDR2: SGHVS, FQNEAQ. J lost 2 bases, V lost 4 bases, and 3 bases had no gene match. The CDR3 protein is CASSSRTSGTYNEQFF. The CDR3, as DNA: TGTGCCAGCAGCTCCCGGACTAGCGGGACCTACAATGAGCAGTTCTTC. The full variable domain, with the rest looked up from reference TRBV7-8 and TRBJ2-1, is GAGVSQSPRYKVAKRGQDVALRCDPISGHVSLFWYQQALGQGPEFLTYFQNEAQLDKSGLPSDRFFAERPEGSVSTLKIQRTQQEDSAVYLCASSSRTSGTYNEQFFGPGTRLTVL.

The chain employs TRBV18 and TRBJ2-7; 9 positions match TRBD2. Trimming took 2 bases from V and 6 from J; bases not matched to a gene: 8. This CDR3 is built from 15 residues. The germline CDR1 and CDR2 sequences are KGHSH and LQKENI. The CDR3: CASSPRVAGVVEQYF. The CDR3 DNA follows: TGTGCCAGCTCACCAAGGGTAGCGGGAGTGGTCGAGCAGTACTTC.

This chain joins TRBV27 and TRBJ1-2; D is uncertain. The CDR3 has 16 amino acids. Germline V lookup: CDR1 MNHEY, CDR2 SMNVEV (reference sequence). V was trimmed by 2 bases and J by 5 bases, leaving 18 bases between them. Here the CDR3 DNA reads TGTGCCAGCAGTTTAGAGGGTACAGCAGAACGATATGGCTACACCTTC. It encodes CASSLEGTAERYGYTF.